This T cell receptor (beta chain) is drawn from a study of T cell repertoires in cytomegalovirus infection. TCRdb fed the reads into MiXCR, producing one record per CDR3 protein. Found here are around 900,000 distinct CDR3 sequences, about 33% of them singletons; the top ten hold under 15%. Germline V gene sequence: CDR1 MDHEN, CDR2 SYDVKM. Trimming shortened V by 6 bases and J by 15 bases, and 24 bases separated the two germline ends. The CDR3 covers 14 residues. In regard to this clonotype: The antigen remains undetermined.

This clonotype originated in a human donor in good health (CMV status not recorded). Some clones in this sample may be carry-over from other donors' samples. The V and J genes are TRBV28 and TRBJ2-1; TRBD2 is a possible D gene (6 bases). The sample in question was cultured CD8+ T cells from PBMCs, obtained from culture after CMV antigen stimulation. In nucleotides, the CDR3 is TGTGCCAGCAGCCAAGGGGACTCCCTTTTCGTTCCGTTCTTC. Amino acids: CASSQGDSLFVPFF.